This passage covers 22 T cell receptor beta chains from one sample sequenced in a study of Graves' ophthalmopathy and Graves' hyperthyroidism. The study amplified TCR beta CDR3 regions using RNA transcripts. HTBI-primed first-round RT-PCR preceded second-round multiplex PCR. TCRdb re-analysed the multiplex PCR reads in MiXCR, keeping a single row per CDR3 protein. The sample records a few hundred thousand distinct CDR3 sequences, roughly 20% being singletons. Material for sequencing was peripheral blood. The receptors come from a woman aged 18-29 years with stable Graves' hyperthyroidism.

The rearrangement uses TRBV29-1 and TRBJ1-1; the D is unclear. Germline V gives CDR1 SQVTM, CDR2 ANQGSEA. Trimming shortened V by 5 bases and J by 0 bases, and 10 bases separated the two germline ends. There are 13 residues in the CDR3. The chain's CDR3 is CSVIRTVNTEAFF. CDR3 DNA sequence: TGCAGCGTTATTCGAACCGTGAACACTGAAGCTTTCTTT.

This clonotype has ten or more counts. The chain links TRBV6-2 or TRBV6-3 to TRBJ2-7, with 14 bases fitting TRBD2. Germline values: CDR1 MNHEY, CDR2 SVGEGT. Trimming took 2 bases from V and 4 from J; bases not matched to a gene: 7. CDR3 length: 17 amino acids. The chain's CDR3 is CASSYQGTSGSLYEQYF. CDR3 in DNA: TGTGCCAGCAGTTACCAAGGGACTAGCGGGAGTCTGTACGAGCAGTACTTC.

A few counts support this clonotype. V usage is TRBV6-1 and J usage is TRBJ2-5; 9 nucleotides line up with TRBD2. The germline V gene encodes CDR1 MNHNS and CDR2 SASEGT. V shed 6 bases and J 2 bases; nucleotides not matched to a gene: 10. The CDR3 loop spans 16 amino acids. The CDR3 bases are TGTGCCAGCAGGGGCTCGACTAGCGGAGAACAAGAGACCCAGTACTTC. Amino acid sequence: CASRGSTSGEQETQYF.

The chain uses TRBV6-2 or TRBV6-3 and TRBJ2-7, with TRBD2 matching over 16 bases. Per the germline V gene, CDR1 is MNHEY and CDR2 is SVGEGT. CDR3 length: 22 amino acids. V dropped 4 bases and J dropped 2; count of bases not matched to a gene: 20. This chain's CDR3 is CASSSPGLAGGPSFGGAYEQYF. The CDR3 nucleotides read TGTGCCAGCAGTTCCCCGGGACTAGCGGGAGGGCCCTCCTTCGGTGGCGCCTACGAGCAGTACTTC.

The gene calls are TRBV6-1 and TRBJ2-7; 9 bases agree with TRBD1. With 5 bases clipped from V and 2 bases from J, the junction kept 7 bases outside the gene matches. Germline CDR1 is MNHNS and CDR2 is SASEGT. This CDR3 region has 15 residues. The CDR3 is CASSRDRDQPYEQYF. Written as DNA, the CDR3 is TGTGCCAGCAGTAGGGACAGGGACCAGCCCTACGAGCAGTACTTC.

This clonotype was detected many times. This chain joins TRBV12-3 or TRBV12-4 and TRBJ1-1, with D possibly TRBD1 on 5 matching bases. This CDR3 contains 14 residues. V was shortened by 5 bases and J by 5 bases, with 15 bases between the two germline ends. CDR3 in DNA: TGTGCCAGCAGTCGGACACCCCTGGGAACTGAAGCTTTCTTT. It is translated as CASSRTPLGTEAFF.

This clonotype is classed as medium-sized. The CDR3 sequence is CASSLSRTGGGELFF. CDR3 nucleotide sequence: TGTGCCAGCAGTTTATCCCGGACAGGTGGCGGGGAGCTGTTTTTT. The rearrangement links TRBV27 to TRBJ2-2, with 7 nucleotides matching TRBD1. V lost 0 bases, J lost 7 bases, and 5 bases stayed unmatched. Germline V lookup: CDR1 MNHEY, CDR2 SMNVEV (reference sequence). The CDR3 length is 15 residues.

This chain connects TRBV28 to TRBJ2-5, with D possibly TRBD1 on 5 matching bases. Germline V CDR1 and CDR2: MDHEN, SYDVKM. Trimming took off 5 bases at V and 2 bases at J, with 18 bases between the two ends. CDR3 size: 16 residues. The CDR3 DNA is TGTGCCAGCAGTGCCCTCCTCCAGGGAAGGCAAGAGACCCAGTACTTC. This codes for CASSALLQGRQETQYF.

This clonotype was counted at least ten times. V and J are TRBV7-2 and TRBJ2-2; possible D gene TRBD2, 6 bases. Germline lookup yields CDR1 SGHTA and CDR2 FQGNSA. Trimming pared 5 bases from V and 8 bases from J, leaving 18 bases between. The CDR3 is made up of 15 amino acids. Here the CDR3 reads CASSTKGLGRGELFF. The CDR3 bases are TGTGCCAGCAGCACGAAAGGACTCGGGAGAGGGGAGCTGTTTTTT. The whole variable domain, filled in from reference TRBV7-2 and TRBJ2-2, reads GAGVSQSPSNKVTEKGKDVELRCDPISGHTALYWYRQSLGQGLEFLIYFQGNSAPDKSGLPSDRFSAERTGGSVSTLTIQRTQQEDSAVYLCASSTKGLGRGELFFGEGSRLTVL.

This clonotype was recorded many times. The chain carries TRBV12-3 or TRBV12-4 and TRBJ1-5, with 8 positions matching TRBD1. The CDR3 length is 18 residues. The V segment lost 6 bases and the J segment 7 bases; nucleotides outside the gene matches: 20. CDR3 sequence (DNA): TGTGCCAGCAGATCGAGAGGCAACGGACAGGGACGAGGACAGCCCCAGCATTTT. It specifies CASRSRGNGQGRGQPQHF.

The chain recombines TRBV5-1 with TRBJ1-1; D is unresolved. Per germline, CDR1 SGHRS and CDR2 YFSETQ. There are 14 residues in the CDR3. Trimming removed 3 bases at V and 0 bases at J, with 9 bases between. The CDR3, as DNA: TGCGCCAGCAGCTCATTGAACATGAACACTGAAGCTTTCTTT. Residues: CASSSLNMNTEAFF.

This clonotype occurred many times. V usage is TRBV28 and J usage is TRBJ2-7; possible D gene TRBD1, 6 bases. Trimming removed 5 bases from V and 5 bases from J, with 10 bases in between. The CDR3 has 12 residues. Germline assignment: CDR1 MDHEN and CDR2 SYDVKM. For the CDR3, the DNA is TGTGCCAGCAGTGTGACAGGCCACGAGCAGTACTTC. It specifies CASSVTGHEQYF.

Details on this clonotype: The junction does not match germline at one end; this may be a read error. The rearrangement uses TRBV12-5 and TRBJ2-1, with 7 bases lining up with TRBD2. This CDR3 spans 13 amino acids. The germline CDR1 and CDR2 sequences are LGHNT and FRNRAP. CDR3 sequence (DNA): TGTGCTAGTCACCTCGGGAGGAGGGATGAGAAGTTCTTC. Residues: CASHLGRRDEKFF.

This clonotype was seen repeatedly, ten times or more. The CDR3 DNA is TGCAGTGCTAGACAGGGACGCGGCTACACCTTC. Translation: CSARQGRGYTF. This chain connects TRBV20-1 to TRBJ1-2; D is possibly TRBD1 (5 bases). With 2 bases removed from V and 8 bases from J, the gap between germline ends came to 9 bases. CDR1 DFQATT and CDR2 SNEGSKA come from the germline V gene (reference sequence). The CDR3 totals 11 residues.

The sample holds many counts of this clonotype. This sequence joins TRBV12-3 or TRBV12-4 and TRBJ1-1; tentatively, D is TRBD1 (5 bases). V lost 5 bases, J lost 1 base, and 14 bases lay in between. There are 15 residues in the CDR3. Written as DNA, the CDR3 is TGTGCCAGCAGTAAATCCGGGACCGCGAACACTGAAGCTTTCTTT. This gives the protein CASSKSGTANTEAFF.

Remarks on this clonotype: A read error is possible here, since a much larger clone lies one base away. This sequence joins TRBV29-1 and TRBJ2-4; 11 bases map to TRBD1. The CDR3 runs 12 residues. Germline CDR1 and CDR2: SQVTM and ANQGSEA. CDR3 protein: CIGTGGENIQYF. The CDR3 nucleotides are TGCATCGGGACAGGGGGGGAAAACATTCAGTACTTC.

This clonotype was seen repeatedly, ten times or more. J is TRBJ2-5 and V is TRBV7-9; D unresolved. Germline CDR1 is SEHNR and CDR2 is FQNEAQ (reference sequence). V lost 8 bases and J 3 bases, leaving 13 bases between the germline ends. This CDR3 has 13 amino acids. CDR3 in amino acids: CASQRAVEETQYF. The CDR3 DNA sequence: TGTGCCAGCCAAAGGGCAGTAGAAGAGACCCAGTACTTC.

This clonotype has at least ten counts. The chain carries TRBV6-2 or TRBV6-3 and TRBJ2-2; D not certain. The germline V and J ends were trimmed by 8 bases and 1 base, with 8 bases remaining between them. CDR1 is MNHEY, CDR2 SVGEGT, per germline. There are 13 residues in the CDR3. The CDR3 loop is CASEQQNTGELFF. CDR3 nucleotides: TGTGCCAGCGAACAACAGAACACCGGGGAGCTGTTTTTT.

This clonotype was observed at least ten times. The V gene is TRBV7-2, the J gene TRBJ2-7, with 9 bases that match TRBD2. CDR3 length: 15 amino acids. Germline V lookup: CDR1 SGHTA, CDR2 FQGNSA. V was pared by 6 bases and J by 2 bases, with 8 bases of the junction left unmatched. CDR3 in amino acids: CASSLGLAGTYEQYF. Written as DNA, the CDR3 is TGTGCCAGCAGTTTGGGGCTAGCGGGGACCTACGAGCAGTACTTC.

This clonotype has just a few counts. J is TRBJ1-3 and V is TRBV7-2; no clear D gene. Per the germline V gene, CDR1 is SGHTA and CDR2 is FQGNSA. The CDR3 is made up of 13 amino acids. V was pared by 4 bases and J by 0 bases, with 4 bases between. The CDR3 DNA sequence: TGTGCCAGCAGCTGGTACTCTGGAAACACCATATATTTT. Protein sequence: CASSWYSGNTIYF. Supplemented by reference TRBV7-2 and TRBJ1-3, the full variable domain reads GAGVSQSPSNKVTEKGKDVELRCDPISGHTALYWYRQSLGQGLEFLIYFQGNSAPDKSGLPSDRFSAERTGGSVSTLTIQRTQQEDSAVYLCASSWYSGNTIYFGEGSWLTVV.

This clonotype was observed at least ten times. The V and J genes are TRBV14 and TRBJ2-7; D is ambiguous. CDR3 size: 17 residues. The V gene lost 3 bases and the J gene lost 0 bases, with 18 bases spanning the gap. Germline CDR1 is SGHDN and CDR2 is FVKESK. CDR3 amino acids: CASSHLPGRPSSYEQYF. For the CDR3, the DNA is TGTGCCAGCAGCCATCTTCCGGGCAGACCAAGCTCCTACGAGCAGTACTTC.

This clonotype was counted ten times or more. The chain combines TRBV19 with TRBJ2-5; TRBD1 matches 9 bases. The V and J ends lost 5 bases and 5 bases, in that order; junction bases with no gene match: 9. The CDR3 is made up of 15 amino acids. CDR1 and CDR2 from the germline V gene are LNHDA and SQIVND (reference sequence). CDR3 bases: TGTGCCAGTAGTCCGTGGACAGGGGACTACGAGACCCAGTACTTC. Amino acid sequence: CASSPWTGDYETQYF.